These 30 T cell receptor beta chains came from one sample sequenced in a study of early T cells in non-severe SARS-CoV-2 infection. TCRdb analysed the 5' RACE reads with MiXCR anew, one entry per CDR3 protein. The sample has 55,000 to 80,000 distinct CDR3 sequences; roughly an eighth are singletons. The source material was whole blood, sampled at baseline. The origin of the receptors is an adult who was a healthcare worker with PCR-confirmed SARS-CoV-2 infection or an uninfected control (not recorded which).

The chain combines TRBV20-1 with TRBJ2-3; TRBD1 matches 10 bases. The germline V gene has CDR1 DFQATT and CDR2 SNEGSKA (reference sequence). V shed 5 bases, J shed 5 bases, and the junction held 10 bases outside the gene matches. The CDR3 is 15 residues long. Here the CDR3 DNA reads TGCAGTGCTCCCCGCCAGGACAGGGGGGAAGATACGCAGTATTTT. This codes for CSAPRQDRGEDTQYF.

This clonotype has ten or more counts. The rearrangement joins TRBV2 to TRBJ1-5; D gene ambiguous. CDR3 length: 13 amino acids. Germline CDR1 and CDR2: SNHLY and FYNNEI. V was shortened by 5 bases and J by 6 bases, with 11 bases between the two germline ends. The DNA for the CDR3 is TGTGCCAGCAGTAATGAGTGGGGTCAGCCCCAGCATTTT. Translation: CASSNEWGQPQHF.

The rearrangement uses TRBV7-2 and TRBJ2-5; possibly TRBD1 for D (6 bases). This CDR3 comprises 14 residues. V gave up 4 bases and J gave up 7 bases, with 16 bases separating them. The germline gives CDR1 SGHTA, CDR2 FQGNSA. This chain's CDR3 is CASSSRDNPPTQYF. CDR3 nucleotides: TGTGCCAGCAGCTCCAGGGACAACCCCCCGACCCAGTACTTC.

This clonotype turned up a few times. The chain employs TRBV28 and TRBJ2-7; D gene ambiguous. This CDR3 contains 11 residues. V was shortened by 1 base and J by 5 bases, with 3 bases between the two germline ends. Germline lookup yields CDR1 MDHEN and CDR2 SYDVKM. CDR3 nucleotides: TGTGCCAGCAGTTTATCCAACGAGCAGTACTTC. As protein: CASSLSNEQYF. Full variable domain (missing parts from reference TRBV28 and TRBJ2-7): DVKVTQSSRYLVKRTGEKVFLECVQDMDHENMFWYRQDPGLGLRLIYFSYDVKMKEKGDIPEGYSVSREKKERFSLILESASTNQTSMYLCASSLSNEQYFGPGTRLTVT.

This clonotype has more than one count but fewer than ten. The chain couples TRBV12-3 or TRBV12-4 to TRBJ2-1; 8 bases fit TRBD2. V was pared by 7 bases and J by 7 bases, with 12 bases of the junction left unmatched. The CDR3 totals 15 residues. DNA for the CDR3: TGTGCCAGCATTCCCCGGCTAGCGGGTTCAAATGAGCAGTTCTTC. It yields the protein CASIPRLAGSNEQFF.

The chain employs TRBV9 and TRBJ2-3, with 11 bases matching TRBD2. This CDR3 has 16 residues. Trimming removed 3 bases from V and 4 bases from J; junction bases left unmatched: 7. Germline CDR1 reads SGDLS; CDR2 reads YYNGEE. The CDR3 nucleotides read TGTGCCAGCAGCGCTCCAGGTAGCGGGAGGGCAGATACGCAGTATTTT. This translates into CASSAPGSGRADTQYF.

The rearrangement joins TRBV10-3 to TRBJ1-1; D is uncertain. Germline values: CDR1 ENHRY, CDR2 SYGVKD. The CDR3 spans 17 residues. Trimming took off 6 bases at V and 0 bases at J, with 20 bases between the two ends. DNA for the CDR3: TGTGCCATCAGGAGCCAGTCGAGACCAAACATGAACACTGAAGCTTTCTTT. This encodes CAIRSQSRPNMNTEAFF.

The sample holds one count of this clonotype. The chain couples TRBV3-1 to TRBJ2-5; unclear D gene. The CDR3 totals 15 residues. V lost 10 bases and J 3 bases, leaving 21 bases between the germline ends. The germline V gene encodes CDR1 LGHDT and CDR2 YNNKEL (reference sequence). CDR3 DNA: TGTGCCACAAGACCGGGCAGGAAGCTAGAAGAGACCCAGTACTTC. This encodes CATRPGRKLEETQYF.

In this sample, this clonotype turned up many times. The J gene is TRBJ2-2, the V gene TRBV6-1; 10 positions agree with TRBD1. This CDR3 has 16 amino acids. Germline trimming cut 2 bases from V and 8 bases from J; bases unmatched to any gene: 8. Germline values: CDR1 MNHNS, CDR2 SASEGT. CDR3 nucleotide sequence: TGTGCCAGCAGTGAATTGGGACAGGGGTTGTCAGGGGAGCTGTTTTTT. The encoded protein is CASSELGQGLSGELFF.

This clonotype appeared a few times. The chain couples TRBV15 to TRBJ2-3; TRBD2 might be the D (6 bases). The CDR3 sequence is 14 residues long. In germline, CDR1 is LNHNV, CDR2 YYDKDF (reference sequence). The ends were cut back, 5 bases at V and 0 bases at J, with 9 bases in the middle. The CDR3 nucleotides are TGTGCCACCAGCCGGAGCGGGAGCACAGATACGCAGTATTTT. This sequence encodes CATSRSGSTDTQYF. The whole variable domain, filled in from reference TRBV15 and TRBJ2-3, reads DAMVIQNPRYQVTQFGKPVTLSCSQTLNHNVMYWYQQKSSQAPKLLFHYYDKDFNNEADTPDNFQSRRPNTSFCFLDIRSPGLGDTAMYLCATSRSGSTDTQYFGPGTRLTVL.

This clonotype was seen a few times. The rearrangement links TRBV5-1 to TRBJ2-3; 10 nucleotides match TRBD2. This CDR3 region has 13 residues. J gave up 7 bases and V 3 bases, and 2 bases lay outside the gene matches. Looked up from germline, CDR1 is SGHRS and CDR2 is YFSETQ. CDR3 protein: CASSYSGGNTQYF. In DNA form, the CDR3 reads TGCGCCAGCAGCTATAGCGGGGGGAATACGCAGTATTTT.

The chain joins TRBV18 to TRBJ1-4; D might be TRBD1 (6 bases). This CDR3 is built from 16 residues. Germline V CDR1 and CDR2: KGHSH, LQKENI. The V and J ends lost 3 bases and 5 bases respectively, with 16 bases between them. CDR3 in amino acids: CASSPRTRDKNEKLFF. CDR3 DNA: TGTGCCAGCTCACCGCGCACCCGGGACAAAAATGAAAAACTGTTTTTT.

This clonotype was detected only a few times. In DNA form, the CDR3 reads TGTGCCAGCAGCCGATCGTCAGAGACCCAGTACTTC. It encodes CASSRSSETQYF. This sequence joins TRBV5-4 and TRBJ2-5; no clear D gene. This CDR3 contains 12 residues. V lost 4 bases and J lost 4, with 8 bases in between. The germline CDR1 and CDR2 sequences are SGHNT and YYREEE (reference sequence).

The table lists this clonotype with a few counts. The genes are TRBV5-1 and TRBJ2-5; D is unclear. CDR1 is SGHRS, CDR2 YFSETQ, per germline. CDR3 length: 13 amino acids. The V and J ends lost 4 bases and 1 base respectively, with 8 bases between them. DNA for the CDR3: TGCGCCAGCAGCAAGGCCCCCCAAGAGACCCAGTACTTC. Its translation: CASSKAPQETQYF.

This clonotype was seen a few times. This chain joins TRBV6-5 and TRBJ2-7; D remains unclear. The ends were cut back, 7 bases at V and 1 base at J, with 14 bases in the middle. Germline V gene sequence: CDR1 MNHEY, CDR2 SVGAGI. CDR3 length equals 14 residues. The CDR3 DNA sequence: TGTGCCAGCACTGCCGAGCAGGAATCCTACGAGCAGTACTTC. It yields the protein CASTAEQESYEQYF.

This clonotype has more than one count but fewer than ten. This rearrangement joins TRBV6-1 to TRBJ2-6; D may correspond to TRBD1 or TRBD2 (5 bases each). Germline V gene lookup returns CDR1 MNHNS and CDR2 SASEGT. The germline V and J ends were trimmed by 10 bases and 2 bases, with 18 bases remaining between them. The length of the CDR3 is 16 residues. The CDR3 nucleotides read TGTGCCATCCTCCGATACCCGGGGCCTGGGGCCAACGTCCTGACTTTC. It translates to CAILRYPGPGANVLTF.

This chain links TRBV20-1 with TRBJ2-7, with D uncertain. Looked up from germline, CDR1 is DFQATT and CDR2 is SNEGSKA (reference sequence). V lost 6 bases and J 4 bases, leaving 16 bases between the germline ends. The CDR3 runs 13 residues. The DNA of the CDR3 is TGCAGTGCCCGCCCGGACCTTGGATACGAGCAGTACTTC. This encodes CSARPDLGYEQYF.

This clonotype has only a few counts. The chain is built from TRBV24-1 and TRBJ2-5; D gene unclear. The V gene's germline CDR1 is KGHDR and CDR2 SFDVKD. V was trimmed by 4 bases and J by 5 bases, leaving 13 bases between them. CDR3 length: 14 residues. The CDR3 region has the DNA TGTGCCACCAGTGAGACTTCGCCTCTGGAGACCCAGTACTTC. This codes for CATSETSPLETQYF.

The chain joins TRBV7-6 to TRBJ2-5; 12 nucleotides line up with TRBD2. This CDR3 has 16 residues. From germline, CDR1 is SGHVS and CDR2 FNYEAQ. V lost 5 bases, J lost 2 bases, and 6 bases stayed unmatched. For the CDR3, the DNA is TGTGCCAGCAGCCCCCGGACTAGCGGGGAACAAGAGACCCAGTACTTC. Translated, it gives CASSPRTSGEQETQYF.

This chain links TRBV7-3 with TRBJ2-3; 8 bases agree with TRBD1. The junction had 3 bases not matched to a gene; V was cut back by 4 bases and J by 3 bases. CDR3 size: 14 residues. Germline V CDR1 and CDR2: SGHTA, FQGTGA. DNA of the CDR3: TGTGCCAGCAGCTCTCAGGGGGCTACAGATACGCAGTATTTT. Translation: CASSSQGATDTQYF.

This clonotype was observed a handful of times. The chain combines TRBV11-2 with TRBJ2-5; D gene ambiguous. This CDR3 is 12 amino acids long. V dropped 3 bases and J dropped 5 bases, with 7 bases sitting between them. Germline CDR1 is SGHAT and CDR2 is FQNNGV. The CDR3 is CASSFSVETQYF. CDR3 sequence (DNA): TGTGCCAGCAGCTTCAGTGTGGAGACCCAGTACTTC.

This clonotype was observed at least ten times. The chain joins TRBV29-1 to TRBJ1-4; no firm D call. Per germline, CDR1 SQVTM and CDR2 ANQGSEA. This CDR3 comprises 12 residues. V lost 1 base and J lost 8, with 8 bases in between. Written as DNA, the CDR3 is TGCAGCGTTGAAGGGTCTCGGGAAAAACTGTTTTTT. Translated, it gives CSVEGSREKLFF.

This clonotype was counted a few times. The gene calls are TRBV5-1 and TRBJ1-1; the match to TRBD1 covers 10 bases. The germline CDR1 and CDR2 sequences are SGHRS and YFSETQ. V was clipped by 4 bases and J by 7 bases; unmatched bases: 7. The CDR3 runs 14 residues. CDR3 amino acids: CASSGPGQGYEAFF. CDR3 in DNA: TGCGCCAGCAGCGGACCGGGACAGGGGTATGAAGCTTTCTTT.

The V and J genes are TRBV7-9 and TRBJ1-5; D is ambiguous. Germline lookup yields CDR1 SEHNR and CDR2 FQNEAQ (reference sequence). There are 15 residues in the CDR3. Trimming removed 1 base at V and 4 bases at J, with 11 bases between. The CDR3 reads CASSLGDNYNQPQHF. In nucleotides, the CDR3 is TGTGCCAGCAGCTTAGGAGACAACTATAATCAGCCCCAGCATTTT.

In this sample, this clonotype turned up once. The chain couples TRBV29-1 to TRBJ2-1, with D perhaps TRBD1 (6 bases). The CDR3 extends over 13 amino acids. Germline V gene lookup returns CDR1 SQVTM and CDR2 ANQGSEA. V was pared by 7 bases and J by 0 bases, with 10 bases between. For the CDR3, the DNA is TGCAGCGCAGGGGTTAGCTCCTACAATGAGCAGTTCTTC. Residues: CSAGVSSYNEQFF.

The chain employs TRBV29-1 and TRBJ2-1; maybe TRBD2 (6 bases). Germline V lookup: CDR1 SQVTM, CDR2 ANQGSEA. The germline V and J ends were trimmed by 7 bases and 3 bases, with 10 bases remaining between them. The CDR3 covers 12 residues. The CDR3 loop reads CSGSGFYNEQFF. Written as DNA, the CDR3 is TGCAGCGGTAGCGGATTCTACAATGAGCAGTTCTTC.

This clonotype was detected a few times. This chain joins TRBV11-2 and TRBJ2-1, with 10 bases that match TRBD2. CDR3 length: 16 residues. J gave up 4 bases and V 5 bases, and 8 bases lay outside the gene matches. The V gene's germline CDR1 is SGHAT and CDR2 FQNNGV. The CDR3 protein is CASSNTGTSAYNEQFF. CDR3 nucleotides: TGTGCCAGCAGCAATACCGGGACTAGCGCTTACAATGAGCAGTTCTTC.

This clonotype was seen many times. The gene calls are TRBV15 and TRBJ1-6; a possible D gene is TRBD1 (5 bases). The CDR3 is 14 amino acids. V shed 5 bases and J shed 6 bases, with 11 bases lying between them. Germline V gene lookup returns CDR1 LNHNV and CDR2 YYDKDF (reference sequence). In DNA, the CDR3 is TGTGCCACCAGCGAGACAGCGACTAATTCACCCCTCCACTTT. Translated: CATSETATNSPLHF.

The chain has TRBV23-1 and TRBJ2-1; possible D gene TRBD2, 6 bases. TRBV23-1 is treated as an ORF (open reading frame) with a function not yet certain. V was clipped by 1 base and J by 9 bases, with 19 bases between them. There are 16 residues in the CDR3. CDR3 region: CASSQFYPSGRGEQFF. The CDR3 region has the DNA TGCGCCAGCAGTCAATTTTACCCATCCGGGCGGGGTGAGCAGTTCTTC.

The rearrangement uses TRBV5-5 and TRBJ1-2; a possible D gene is TRBD1 (5 bases). CDR3 size: 15 residues. CDR1 and CDR2 from the germline V gene are SGHKS and YYEKEE (reference sequence). V lost 2 bases and J 1 base, leaving 12 bases between the germline ends. The CDR3 protein is CASSFTRDLNYGYTF. Here the CDR3 DNA reads TGTGCCAGCAGCTTCACCAGGGACCTTAACTATGGCTACACCTTC.